This TCR beta chain was profiled in a study of blood T cells in healthy people across ages. As for the study in general: About one barcoded beta molecule per two T cells was captured by template switching. Whole-study results and caveats: Greater diversity and more naive CD4+ cells were seen in long-lived donors than in aged donors.

Germline CDR1 and CDR2: SGHTA and FQGNSA. The CDR3 is 15 residues long. Next came a second PCR, run for roughly 6 to 11 cycles, which used a sample-barcoded 5' primer along with a J-beta primer mix. A template-switch adaptor with 12 random nucleotides tagged each cDNA molecule. TCRdb recomputed calls from the 5' RACE reads with MiXCR, one row per CDR3 protein. The profile covers some 790,000 distinct CDR3 sequences, with around 28% appearing a single time and around 16% taken by the ten largest. Comment on this clonotype: Its antigen is undetermined. Compared with germline, one end of the junction differs, possibly owing to a read error.

The sequenced sample was blood. This TCR was sampled from a woman of 80 years or more in good health. This chain connects TRBV7-2 to TRBJ1-3, with D tentatively TRBD1 (5 bases). CDR3 sequence reads: CANSLAGSYGNTIYF. The DNA of the CDR3 is TGTGCCAACAGCTTAGCAGGGAGTTATGGAAACACCATATATTTT. The variable domain in full, completed from reference TRBV7-2 and TRBJ1-3, reads GAGVSQSPSNKVTEKGKDVELRCDPISGHTALYWYRQSLGQGLEFLIYFQGNSAPDKSGLPSDRFSAERTGGSVSTLTIQRTQQEDSAVYLCANSLAGSYGNTIYFGEGSWLTVV.